This TCR beta chain comes out of a study of regulatory T cells in long-lasting Graves disease. Arm-PCR of CDR3 regions and iRepertoire HTBI primers were the basis on which TCR beta libraries were built. TCRdb redid the calling of the multiplex PCR reads with MiXCR, one entry per CDR3 protein. The sample holds about 400,000 distinct CDR3 sequences; approximately 15% are singletons and the top ten take about 7.8%. The time point here: newly diagnosed GD, antithyroid drugs for less than 3 months. Making the TCR library involved RNA that had been extracted from PBMCs. Germline values: CDR1 SGHTA, CDR2 FQGNSA. The CDR3 runs 16 residues. The trim removed 5 bases at V and 3 bases at J, leaving 5 bases unmatched. General study findings and limits: Favored usage of TRBV28, TRBJ1-2 and TRBJ2-5 was recorded in persistent disease.

This clonotype was seen at least ten times. The antigen is not known. Separately, the same data were catalogued under a study of T cells in Graves' hyperthyroidism and ophthalmopathy. Turning to that study: Newly diagnosed patients aged 18 to 65 had hyperthyroidism of under 2 months' duration. Uncontrolled infection, other autoimmune disease, pregnancy or lactation barred patients from enrollment. In blood, most of the thyroid clonotypes expanded above 0.001 were also present.

This TCR was sampled from a woman aged 40-49 years with Graves disease. The source material was peripheral blood mononuclear cells (PBMCs), sampled at new diagnosis, from a patient treated with antithyroid drugs. The chain combines TRBV7-2 with TRBJ1-5, with 12 positions matching TRBD1. This CDR3 is CASSPGQGALNQPQHF. The CDR3 coding sequence is TGTGCCAGCAGCCCGGGACAGGGGGCTCTCAATCAGCCCCAGCATTTT.